Sequencing of this TCR beta chain was carried out in a study of T cells in women clearing cervical HPV infection. Study-wide background: For cases, blood was sampled a median about 160 days after lesion detection, interquartile range about 90 to 210 days.

On this clone itself: The read ends 3 residues shy of where the CDR3 ends; the end is completed using the germline J gene.

After removal of 5 bases from V and 5 bases from J, the junction contained 5 bases not matched to a gene. Germline V lookup: CDR1 SEHNR, CDR2 FQNEAQ (reference sequence). This CDR3 region has 13 residues. Genomic DNA, averaging roughly 1,200 ng per sample, yielded TCR beta CDR3 via immunoSEQ. The table came from immunoSEQ multiplex PCR; TCRdb's copy has only in-frame clones and leaves some out. This sample's clone table lists some 25,000 clones. The sequence was obtained from a woman aged 18-70 years with a cervical HPV16 infection that either progressed to CIN3+ or cleared (not recorded which). Sequencing was performed on blood buffy coat. The rearrangement uses TRBV7-9 and TRBJ1-1, with 7 bases lining up with TRBD1. The part of the CDR3 DNA that was read is TGTGCCAGCAGCGACCAGGGGGGTACTGAA. Amino acid sequence: CASSDQGGTE. The full CDR3 is CASSDQGGTEAFF.